This is a list of T cell receptor beta chains from one sample in a study of blood T cells in healthy people across ages. TCRdb fed the 5' RACE reads into MiXCR, producing one record per CDR3 protein. Of 1 million or so distinct CDR3 sequences detected, 45% appear once; the ten largest clones hold about 19%. Sequenced input: blood. The source of these receptors is a woman aged 60 to 75 in good health. Each CDR3 is given with its conserved first and last residue. The D gene is left open where the match is weak. Expanded clones get a size class; other rows say once, few or many, or leave the size out.

J gene	clone size	V gene	D gene	CDR3 protein	CDR3 DNA
TRBJ2-7	.	TRBV5-1	.	CASSLLEVYNEQYF	TGCGCCAGCAGCTTGTTAGAGGTCTACAATGAGCAGTACTTC
TRBJ2-5	.	TRBV5-1	TRBD2	CASSLDGRASEQYF	TGCGCCAGCAGCTTGGACGGGAGGGCTTCTGAGCAGTACTTC
TRBJ2-5	.	TRBV20-1	.	CSARSQLGGGTKEQYF	TGCAGTGCTCGTTCCCAGCTTGGGGGCGGAACCAAGGAGCAGTACTTC
TRBJ1-4	.	TRBV11-2	.	CASSLGGRRRSEKLFF	TGTGCCAGCAGCTTAGGAGGACGGAGGCGAAGTGAAAAACTGTTTTTT
TRBJ2-7	.	TRBV7-9	.	CASSSSGTYNEQYF	TGTGCCAGCAGTTCGTCCGGGACCTACAATGAGCAGTACTTC
TRBJ2-7	few	TRBV20-1	.	CSARAAGPYEQYF	TGCAGTGCTAGAGCCGCAGGTCCCTACGAGCAGTACTTC
TRBJ2-1	.	TRBV20-1	TRBD2	CSASPGLAGNEQFF	TGCAGTGCTAGCCCGGGACTAGCGGGCAATGAGCAGTTCTTC
TRBJ2-3	.	TRBV12-3/TRBV12-4	.	CASSLGGRGRTDTQYF	TGTGCCAGCAGTTTGGGAGGGAGGGGGAGAACAGATACGCAATATTTT
TRBJ2-5	few	TRBV20-1	.	CSAPRGDRGSYNEQYF	TGCAGTGCTCCCCGAGGGGACCGAGGAAGCTACAATGAGCAGTACTTC
TRBJ2-7	.	TRBV20-1	TRBD1	CSARGTVKVYEQYF	TGCAGTGCTAGGGGGACAGTTAAGGTATACGAGCAGTACTTC
TRBJ2-3	.	TRBV5-1	.	CASSPTESTDTQYF	TGTGCCAGCAGCCCCACTGAGAGCACAGATACGCAGTATTTT
TRBJ2-2	.	TRBV27	.	CASSLSRWNTGELFF	TGTGCCAGCAGTCTGAGTCGCTGGAACACCGGGGAGCTGTTTTTT
TRBJ2-1	.	TRBV20-1	TRBD2	CSAAALAGTPYEQFF	TGCAGTGCTGCAGCTCTAGCGGGAACCCCCTACGAGCAGTTCTTC
TRBJ1-1	few	TRBV4-3	TRBD1	CASSQLLSRQGLNTEAFF	TGCGCCAGCAGCCAGCTACTAAGCCGACAGGGTCTGAACACTGAAGCTTTCTTT
TRBJ2-7	.	TRBV30	.	CACRTASYEQYF	TGTGCCTGTAGGACAGCCTCCTACGAGCAGTACTTC
TRBJ2-7	.	TRBV19	.	CATQDGSYEQYF	TGTGCCACCCAGGATGGGTCCTACGAGCAGTACTTC
TRBJ2-3	.	TRBV18	.	CASSTRDGRSDTQYF	TGTGCCAGCTCAACCCGGGACGGCAGGTCAGATACGCAGTATTTT
TRBJ2-7	.	TRBV27	TRBD2	CASSSTGTSVYEQYF	TGTGCCAGCAGTTCGACCGGGACTAGCGTTTACGAGCAGTACTTC
TRBJ1-5	.	TRBV6-1	.	CASSASGNQPQHF	TGTGCCAGCAGTGCCTCCGGGAATCAGCCCCAGCATTTT
TRBJ1-5	once	TRBV9	.	CASSASHLFQPQHF	TGTGCCAGCAGCGCTTCTCATTTGTTTCAGCCCCAGCATTTT
TRBJ2-7	.	TRBV2	TRBD2	CASSDTRLAGDSYVQYF	TGTGCCAGCAGTGATACTAGACTAGCGGGAGACTCCTACGTGCAGTACTTC
TRBJ2-5	.	TRBV4-1	.	CASSPPGPSRYNEQYF	TGCGCCAGCAGCCCCCCCGGACCATCACGGTACAATGAGCAGTACTTC
TRBJ2-6	few	TRBV5-1	.	CASSFTGFSNSGANVLTF	TGCGCCAGCAGCTTTACAGGTTTTTCGAACTCTGGGGCCAACGTCCTGACTTTC
TRBJ2-6	.	TRBV14	TRBD1	CASSRTGVPSGANVLTF	TGTGCCAGCAGCCGGACAGGGGTGCCCTCTGGGGCCAACGTCCTGACTTTC
TRBJ2-1	.	TRBV7-8	TRBD2	CASSPSGSRYNEQFF	TGTGCCAGCAGCCCCAGCGGGAGCCGATACAATGAGCAGTTCTTC
TRBJ2-1	.	TRBV6-5	.	CASSYAQCSYNEQFF	TGTGCCAGCAGTTACGCGCAGTGCTCCTACAATGAGCAGTTCTTC
TRBJ2-6	.	TRBV27	.	CAGSGFSGANVLTF	TGTGCCGGCAGCGGATTTTCTGGGGCCAACGTCCTGACTTTC
TRBJ1-2	few	TRBV18	.	CASSPRRSNYGYTF	TGTGCCAGCTCACCAAGACGGAGCAACTATGGCTACACCTTC
TRBJ2-5	many	TRBV29-1	.	CSQADGQQETQYF	TGCAGCCAGGCGGACGGGCAGCAAGAGACCCAGTACTTC
TRBJ2-3	few	TRBV4-1	.	CASSPPEGGGFSSTDTQYF	TGCGCCAGCAGCCCCCCCGAGGGAGGGGGGTTTTCCAGCACAGATACGCAGTATTTT
TRBJ2-1	few	TRBV15	.	CATSRDGKISYNEQFF	TGTGCCACCAGCAGAGATGGTAAGATCTCCTACAATGAGCAGTTCTTC
TRBJ2-7	few	TRBV7-9	TRBD2	CASTPWTSGIHEQYF	TGTGCCAGCACCCCCTGGACTAGCGGGATCCACGAGCAGTACTTC
TRBJ2-5	.	TRBV7-6	.	CASSLGIPETQYF	TGTGCCAGCAGCTTAGGCATACCGGAGACCCAGTACTTC
TRBJ1-5	once	TRBV6-1	.	CASLGRDDQPQHF	TGTGCCAGCTTGGGACGGGACGATCAGCCCCAGCATTTT
TRBJ1-5	.	TRBV20-1	.	CSASGANQPQHF	TGCAGTGCTAGTGGGGCCAATCAGCCCCAGCATTTT
TRBJ2-1	.	TRBV30	TRBD2	CAESGIGNEQFF	TGTGCCGAAAGCGGGATCGGAAATGAGCAGTTCTTC
TRBJ1-4	few	TRBV12-3/TRBV12-4	TRBD1	CASSSSTGGRANEKLFF	TGTGCCAGCAGTTCCTCGACAGGGGGCCGGGCTAATGAAAAACTGTTTTTT
TRBJ1-1	.	TRBV18	.	CASSPSQGSTEAFF	TGTGCCAGCTCACCATCGCAGGGGAGCACTGAAGCTTTCTTT
TRBJ2-1	.	TRBV20-1	TRBD1	CSAIRTGGGEQFF	TGCAGTGCAATTAGGACAGGGGGAGGTGAGCAGTTCTTC
TRBJ2-1	few	TRBV20-1	TRBD2	CSAPDVLAGVGSYNEQFF	TGCAGTGCCCCCGACGTACTAGCGGGAGTCGGATCCTACAATGAGCAGTTCTTC
TRBJ2-7	many	TRBV29-1	TRBD1	CSVETPGQGYEQYF	TGCAGCGTTGAGACCCCGGGACAGGGCTACGAGCAGTACTTC
TRBJ2-6	few	TRBV7-9	TRBD1	CASSDKTGPGANVLTF	TGTGCCAGCAGCGACAAGACAGGGCCCGGGGCCAACGTCCTGACTTTC
TRBJ2-7	many	TRBV7-2	TRBD1	CASSLVDRAYEQYF	TGTGCCAGCAGTTTAGTGGACAGGGCCTACGAGCAGTACTTC
TRBJ1-2	.	TRBV2	.	CASSEVGSGDGYTF	TGTGCCAGCAGTGAAGTTGGGTCAGGGGATGGCTACACCTTC
TRBJ2-1	few	TRBV5-1	.	CASSLAKNNEQFF	TGCGCCAGCAGCTTGGCCAAAAACAATGAGCAGTTCTTC
TRBJ2-7	.	TRBV6-2/TRBV6-3	.	CASSDSSGWTYEQYF	TGTGCCAGCAGTGATTCTTCGGGCTGGACTTACGAGCAGTACTTC
TRBJ2-7	.	TRBV20-1	TRBD1	CSAREQGSAYEQYF	TGCAGTGCTAGGGAACAGGGGAGCGCCTACGAGCAGTACTTC
TRBJ2-7	.	TRBV12-3/TRBV12-4	.	CASSFRSLYEQYF	TGTGCCAGCAGTTTTCGATCCCTTTACGAGCAGTACTTC
TRBJ2-3	.	TRBV5-1	.	CASSSETGADTQYF	TGCGCCAGCAGCTCGGAAACAGGAGCAGATACGCAGTATTTT